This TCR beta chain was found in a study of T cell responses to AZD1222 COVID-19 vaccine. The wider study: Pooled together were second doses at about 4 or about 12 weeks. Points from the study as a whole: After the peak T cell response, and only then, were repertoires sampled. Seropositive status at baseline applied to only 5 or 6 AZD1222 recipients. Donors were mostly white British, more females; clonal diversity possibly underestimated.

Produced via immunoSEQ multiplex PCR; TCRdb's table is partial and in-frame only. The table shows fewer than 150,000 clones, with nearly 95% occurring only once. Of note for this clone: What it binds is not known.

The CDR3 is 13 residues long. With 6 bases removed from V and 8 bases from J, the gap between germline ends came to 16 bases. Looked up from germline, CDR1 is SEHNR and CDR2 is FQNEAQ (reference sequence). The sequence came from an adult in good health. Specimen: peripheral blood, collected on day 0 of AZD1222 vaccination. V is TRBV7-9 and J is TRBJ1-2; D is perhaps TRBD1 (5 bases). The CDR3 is CASSRPGLGGYTF. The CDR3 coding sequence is TGTGCCAGCAGTCGACCAGGGTTAGGGGGCTACACCTTC.